The sequence of this T cell receptor (beta chain) was determined in a study of cytomegalovirus exposure and HLA in healthy donors. Study at large: Genetic ancestry analysis placed over 75% of the approximately 400 donors that were genotyped in the Caucasian-associated cluster.

PCR was performed using 60 Vbeta and 13 Jbeta primers. Sequencing used immunoSEQ multiplex PCR; TCRdb keeps in-frame clones, though not all of them. The specimen's table records about 88,000 clones. Points on this clone: What it recognizes is unknown.

Whole-study findings and limits: V- and J-gene trimming in TCR beta was tied to a missense DCLRE1C variant by an analysis performed later.

The CDR3 totals 14 residues. The germline V gene encodes CDR1 SGHTA and CDR2 FQGNSA. V was clipped by 4 bases and J by 6 bases; unmatched bases: 7. The chain uses TRBV7-2 and TRBJ1-1, with 8 positions matching TRBD1. The receptor's source is a girl between 10 and 17 years old in good health and CMV-seropositive. The sequencing sample was made of PBMCs. In nucleotides, the CDR3 is TGTGCCAGCAGCTGGGACAGGATGGTGGCTGAAGCTTTCTTT. Protein sequence: CASSWDRMVAEAFF.